Listed here are 14 T cell receptor beta chains from one sample, sequenced in a study of shared clonotypes between healthy human individuals. Only in-frame clones appear in the TCRdb table, and some are missing; sequencing was by immunoSEQ multiplex PCR. The sample comprises about half a million clones, about 85% of which are singletons, and roughly an eighth rests with the top ten. The specimen was PBMCs. All receptors come from a woman aged 40 to 55 in good health. Some clones in this sample may be carry-over from other donors' samples.

V usage is TRBV6-1 and J usage is TRBJ2-5, with D perhaps TRBD2 (5 bases). Germline lookup yields CDR1 MNHNS and CDR2 SASEGT. Trimming removed 8 bases from V and 1 base from J, with 17 bases in between. The CDR3 has 15 residues. CDR3 residues: CASYKTGLVQETQYF. DNA for the CDR3: TGTGCCAGCTATAAAACCGGACTGGTCCAAGAGACCCAGTACTTC.

The CDR3 bases are TGTGCCAGCAGTCCGCTACTAGCGGGAGACGGGGAGCTGTTTTTT. Its translation is CASSPLLAGDGELFF. The rearrangement uses TRBV28 and TRBJ2-2; 11 positions match TRBD2. The germline V gene has CDR1 MDHEN and CDR2 SYDVKM. The CDR3 loop spans 15 amino acids. V lost 5 bases to trimming and J lost 7 bases; unmatched junction nucleotides: 6.

This clone was observed at least ten times. The sample has other DNA sequences that encode this CDR3 too. The chain recombines TRBV5-4 with TRBJ2-7; no definite D call. The CDR3 runs 13 residues. Between the trimmed V and J ends, which lost 2 bases and 1 base, there was a span of 7 bases. Germline-derived CDR1 and CDR2 are SGHNT and YYREEE (reference sequence). CDR3 in DNA: TGTGCCAGCAGCTTAGGCAATTCCTACGAGCAGTACTTC. Its translation: CASSLGNSYEQYF.

This clone has more than one count but fewer than ten. V is TRBV11-2 and J is TRBJ2-5; D ambiguous. The CDR3 consists of 13 residues. Germline CDR1 is SGHAT and CDR2 is FQNNGV. Deletions cut 5 bases from V and 3 bases from J, with 10 bases between. The CDR3 protein is CASSDHPEETQYF. The CDR3 nucleotides read TGTGCCAGCAGCGATCACCCTGAAGAGACCCAGTACTTC.

A note on this clone: This likely traces to a read error, being one base from a far larger clone. The same CDR3 can be traced to other DNA sequences in this sample. The gene calls are TRBV5-1 and TRBJ2-7; 9 nucleotides line up with TRBD2. V lost 4 bases to trimming and J lost 7 bases; unmatched junction nucleotides: 15. CDR3 size: 16 residues. Germline CDR1 reads SGHRS; CDR2 reads YFSETQ. The CDR3 sequence is CASSRVGPSGTVEQYF. CDR3 in DNA: TGCGCCAGCAGCCGGGTAGGTCCTAGCGGGACTGTAGAGCAGTACTTC.

The gene calls are TRBV15 and TRBJ1-1; no clear D gene. The germline gives CDR1 LNHNV, CDR2 YYDKDF (reference sequence). The V gene lost 0 bases and the J gene lost 0 bases, with 17 bases spanning the gap. The CDR3 contains 18 residues. CDR3 in DNA: TGTGCCACCAGCAGAGATCATTGGCGGGAATTGGTGAACACTGAAGCTTTCTTT. Translated, it gives CATSRDHWRELVNTEAFF.

The J gene is TRBJ1-2, the V gene TRBV28, with unresolved D. This CDR3 has 12 residues. The germline V gene has CDR1 MDHEN and CDR2 SYDVKM. The V end lost 2 bases, the J end lost 9 bases, and 10 bases lay between the germline ends. The CDR3 DNA is TGTGCCAGCAGTTTAAGGGCCAGCAGCTACACCTTC. Translation gives CASSLRASSYTF.

This sequence joins TRBV23-1 and TRBJ2-4; D unresolved. TRBV23-1 is sorted into the ORF group, with uncertain function. The V end was cut by 2 bases, the J end by 0 bases, with 20 bases between. The CDR3 runs 19 residues. CDR3 nucleotides: TGCGCCAGCAGTCAACGGCCCTCATTTGACGGGCTAGCCAAAAACATTCAGTACTTC. It specifies CASSQRPSFDGLAKNIQYF.

This clone was seen just once. The chain combines TRBV19 with TRBJ1-1; D uncertain. Germline CDR1 LNHDA, CDR2 SQIVND (reference sequence). V gave up 5 bases and J gave up 1 base, with 11 bases separating them. The CDR3 has 14 residues. CDR3 loop: CASSVLRANTEAFF. Written as DNA, the CDR3 is TGTGCCAGTAGTGTCTTGAGGGCGAACACTGAAGCTTTCTTT.

Ten or more counts support this clone. The J gene is TRBJ2-5, the V gene TRBV28, with 7 bases matching TRBD2. The J call may not be correct, given that the DNA end is closer to TRBJ2-7. CDR1 and CDR2 (germline): MDHEN, SYDVKM. The CDR3 length is 18 residues. The CDR3 loop reads CASSLSGTFTFNTYEQYF. The CDR3 DNA follows: TGTGCCAGCAGTTTAAGCGGGACTTTCACATTTAACACCTACGAGCAGTACTTC.

This clone was seen more than once but under ten times. DNA of the CDR3: TGTGCCAGCAGTGAGGGAAGCGTCCACGAGCAGTACTTC. Its translation: CASSEGSVHEQYF. The genes are TRBV25-1 and TRBJ2-7; the D is unclear. Germline V gene lookup returns CDR1 MGHDK and CDR2 SYGVNS. The CDR3 loop spans 13 amino acids. The V end lost 3 bases, the J end lost 5 bases, and 11 bases lay between the germline ends.

This chain links TRBV11-2 with TRBJ2-2; 10 nucleotides align to TRBD2. The V segment lost 3 bases and the J segment 2 bases; nucleotides outside the gene matches: 6. There are 17 residues in the CDR3. The germline V gene encodes CDR1 SGHAT and CDR2 FQNNGV. The DNA for the CDR3 is TGTGCCAGCAGCTTCGGCCTAGCGGGAGTCAACACCGGGGAGCTGTTTTTT. Translation: CASSFGLAGVNTGELFF.

This clone appeared a few times. V and J are TRBV19 and TRBJ2-5; tentatively, D is TRBD1 (5 bases). This CDR3 has 14 residues. Per germline, CDR1 LNHDA and CDR2 SQIVND (reference sequence). Between the trimmed V and J ends, which lost 3 bases and 4 bases, there was a span of 12 bases. The CDR3 coding sequence is TGTGCCAGTAGTATTGGAGCAGGGCCAGAGACCCAGTACTTC. This sequence encodes CASSIGAGPETQYF.

This rearrangement joins TRBV28 to TRBJ2-1; 10 positions agree with TRBD1. Germline V gene sequence: CDR1 MDHEN, CDR2 SYDVKM. V was clipped by 6 bases and J by 4 bases; unmatched bases: 15. This CDR3 comprises 18 residues. CDR3 residues: CASSPNAGTGARYNEQFF. CDR3 bases: TGTGCCAGCAGCCCGAATGCTGGGACAGGGGCTCGGTACAATGAGCAGTTCTTC.